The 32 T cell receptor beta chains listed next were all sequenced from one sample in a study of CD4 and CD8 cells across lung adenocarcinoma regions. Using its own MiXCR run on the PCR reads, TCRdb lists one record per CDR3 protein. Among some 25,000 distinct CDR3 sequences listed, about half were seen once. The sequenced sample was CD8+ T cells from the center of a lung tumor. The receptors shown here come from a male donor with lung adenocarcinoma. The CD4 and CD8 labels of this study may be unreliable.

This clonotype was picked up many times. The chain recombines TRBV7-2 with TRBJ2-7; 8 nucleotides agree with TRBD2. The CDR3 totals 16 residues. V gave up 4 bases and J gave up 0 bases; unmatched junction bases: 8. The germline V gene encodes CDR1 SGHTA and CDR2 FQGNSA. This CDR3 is CASSSRPAGDSYEQYF. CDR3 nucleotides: TGTGCCAGCAGCTCTAGACCAGCGGGGGACTCCTACGAGCAGTACTTC.

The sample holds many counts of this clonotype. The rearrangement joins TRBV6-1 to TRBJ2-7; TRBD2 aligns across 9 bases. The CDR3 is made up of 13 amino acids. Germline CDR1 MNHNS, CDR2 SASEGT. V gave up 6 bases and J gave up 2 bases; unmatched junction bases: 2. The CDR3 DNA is TGTGCCAGCAGGCGGACTAGCGCCTACGAGCAGTACTTC. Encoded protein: CASRRTSAYEQYF.

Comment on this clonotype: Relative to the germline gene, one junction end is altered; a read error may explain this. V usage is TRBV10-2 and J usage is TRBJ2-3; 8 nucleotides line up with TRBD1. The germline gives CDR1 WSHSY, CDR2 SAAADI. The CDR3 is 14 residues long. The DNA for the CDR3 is TGCGCCGGCAGGGGGCCGGGAGCTAAAAGTACGCAGTATTTC. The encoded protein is CAGRGPGAKSTQYF.

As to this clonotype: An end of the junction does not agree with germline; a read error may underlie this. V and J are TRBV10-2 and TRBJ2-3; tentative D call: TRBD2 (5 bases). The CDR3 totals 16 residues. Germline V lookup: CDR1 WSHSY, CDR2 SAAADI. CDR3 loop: CASREPAGLAQETQYF. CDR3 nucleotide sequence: TGCGCCAGCAGGGAGCCCGCTGGCCTAGCCCAAGAGACGCAGTACTTT.

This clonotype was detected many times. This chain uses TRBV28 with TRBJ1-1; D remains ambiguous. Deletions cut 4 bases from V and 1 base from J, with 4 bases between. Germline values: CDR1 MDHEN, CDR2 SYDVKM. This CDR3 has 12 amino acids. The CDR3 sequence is CASSYQNTEAFF. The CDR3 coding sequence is TGTGCCAGCAGTTACCAGAACACTGAAGCTTTCTTT.

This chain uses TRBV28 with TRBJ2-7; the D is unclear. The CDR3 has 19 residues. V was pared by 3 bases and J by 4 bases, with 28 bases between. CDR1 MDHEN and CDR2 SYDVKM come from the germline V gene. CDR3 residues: CASSLSTSRRGDGDYEQYF. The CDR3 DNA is TGTGCCAGCAGTTTGTCCACCAGTAGACGCGGAGATGGGGATTACGAGCAGTACTTC.

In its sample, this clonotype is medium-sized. CDR3 nucleotide sequence: TGTGCCAGCAGTGAAGTGGGACAGGGGACTGAAGCTTTCTTT. It encodes CASSEVGQGTEAFF. The V and J genes are TRBV6-1 and TRBJ1-1; 10 nucleotides line up with TRBD1. J was trimmed by 5 bases and V by 1 base; bases with no gene match: 1. Germline V gene sequence: CDR1 MNHNS, CDR2 SASEGT. This CDR3 has 14 residues.

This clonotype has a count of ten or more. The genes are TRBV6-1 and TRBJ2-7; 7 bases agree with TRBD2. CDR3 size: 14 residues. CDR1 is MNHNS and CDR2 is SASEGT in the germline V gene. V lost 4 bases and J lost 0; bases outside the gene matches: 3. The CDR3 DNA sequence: TGTGCCAGCAGTGGGAGGACTAGCTCCTACGAGCAGTACTTC. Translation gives CASSGRTSSYEQYF.

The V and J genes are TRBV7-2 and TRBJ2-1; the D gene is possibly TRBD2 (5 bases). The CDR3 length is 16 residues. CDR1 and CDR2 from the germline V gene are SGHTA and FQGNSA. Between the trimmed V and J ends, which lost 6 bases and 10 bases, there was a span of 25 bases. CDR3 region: CASSLAGSPGYGEQFF. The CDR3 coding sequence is TGTGCCAGCAGTTTGGCGGGCTCTCCGGGGTATGGCGAGCAGTTCTTC.

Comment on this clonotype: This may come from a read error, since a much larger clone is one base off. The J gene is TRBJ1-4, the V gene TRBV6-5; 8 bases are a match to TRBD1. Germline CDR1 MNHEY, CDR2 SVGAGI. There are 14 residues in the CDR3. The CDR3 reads CAGSYKGQDEKLFF. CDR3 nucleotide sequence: TGTGCCGGCAGTTACAAGGGACAGGATGAAAAACTGTTTTTT.

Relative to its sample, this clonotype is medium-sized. The CDR3: CASTGLAGEWETQYF. Here the CDR3 DNA reads TGTGCCAGCACAGGACTAGCGGGAGAATGGGAGACCCAGTACTTC. The chain uses TRBV6-1 and TRBJ2-5, with 13 bases lining up with TRBD2. Germline loops: CDR1 MNHNS, CDR2 SASEGT. The CDR3 contains 15 residues. Trimming took 7 bases from V and 5 from J; bases not matched to a gene: 7.

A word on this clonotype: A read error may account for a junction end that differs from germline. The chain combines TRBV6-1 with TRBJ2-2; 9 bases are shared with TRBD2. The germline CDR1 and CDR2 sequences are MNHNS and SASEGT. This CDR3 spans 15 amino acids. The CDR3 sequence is CASRSSGVCTGTLYF. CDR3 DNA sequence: TGTGCCAGCAGGTCTAGCGGGGTGTGCACCGGGACGCTGTATTTT.

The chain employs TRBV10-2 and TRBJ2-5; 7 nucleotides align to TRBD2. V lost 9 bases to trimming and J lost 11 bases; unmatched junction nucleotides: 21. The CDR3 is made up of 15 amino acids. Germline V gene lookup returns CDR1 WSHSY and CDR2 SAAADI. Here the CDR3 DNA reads TGCGCCAGGGGGCGCGCGAGCGGGGACCAAGATACGCAGTACTTC. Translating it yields CARGRASGDQDTQYF.

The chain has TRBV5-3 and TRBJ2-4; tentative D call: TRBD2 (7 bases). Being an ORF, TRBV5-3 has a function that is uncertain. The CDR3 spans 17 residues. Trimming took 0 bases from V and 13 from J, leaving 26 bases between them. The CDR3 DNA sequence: TGTGCCAGAAGCTTGGATTTGGGGGGGGGCGGCAAAAATACGCAGTACTTC. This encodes CARSLDLGGGGKNTQYF.

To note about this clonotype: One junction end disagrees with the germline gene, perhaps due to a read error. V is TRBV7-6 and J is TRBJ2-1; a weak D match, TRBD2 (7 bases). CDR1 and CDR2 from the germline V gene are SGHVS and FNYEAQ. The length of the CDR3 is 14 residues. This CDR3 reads CASSRGAGSDTQYF. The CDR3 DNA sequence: TGTGCCAGCAGCCGGGGGGCCGGGTCAGATACGCAGTATTTC.

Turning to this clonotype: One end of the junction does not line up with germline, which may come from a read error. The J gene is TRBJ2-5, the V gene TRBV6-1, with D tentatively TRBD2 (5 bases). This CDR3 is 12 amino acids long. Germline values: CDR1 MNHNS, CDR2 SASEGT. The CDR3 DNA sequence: TGTGCCAGCAGTGGGGCAGCGGAGACGCAGTATTTC. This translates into CASSGAAETQYF.

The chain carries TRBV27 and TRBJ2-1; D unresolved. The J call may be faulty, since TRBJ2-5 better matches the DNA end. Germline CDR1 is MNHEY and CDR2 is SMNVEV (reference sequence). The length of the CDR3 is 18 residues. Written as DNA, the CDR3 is TGTGCCAGCAGTTTATCGGCCCCATCCTTCGCCGCTCAAGAGACCCAGTACTTC. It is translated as CASSLSAPSFAAQETQYF.

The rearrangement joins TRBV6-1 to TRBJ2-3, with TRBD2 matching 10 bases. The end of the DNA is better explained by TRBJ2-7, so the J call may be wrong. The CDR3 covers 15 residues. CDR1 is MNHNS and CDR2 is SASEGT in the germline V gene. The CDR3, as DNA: TGTGCCAGCGTCCCGGGGACTAGCGTCAAAGATACGCAGTACTTC. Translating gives CASVPGTSVKDTQYF.

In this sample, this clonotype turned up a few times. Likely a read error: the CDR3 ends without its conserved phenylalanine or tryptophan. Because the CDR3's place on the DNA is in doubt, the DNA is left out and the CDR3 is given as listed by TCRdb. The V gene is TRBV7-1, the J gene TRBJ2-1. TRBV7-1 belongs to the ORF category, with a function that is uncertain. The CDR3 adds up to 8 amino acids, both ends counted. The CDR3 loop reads CAQQLIEN.

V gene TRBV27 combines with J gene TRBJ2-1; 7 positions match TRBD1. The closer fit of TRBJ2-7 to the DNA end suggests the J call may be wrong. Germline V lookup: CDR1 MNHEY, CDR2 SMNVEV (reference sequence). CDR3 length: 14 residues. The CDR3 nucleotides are TGTGCCAGCAGTTCCAAGGGGGCGCGACGGGAGCAGTACTTC. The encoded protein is CASSSKGARREQYF.

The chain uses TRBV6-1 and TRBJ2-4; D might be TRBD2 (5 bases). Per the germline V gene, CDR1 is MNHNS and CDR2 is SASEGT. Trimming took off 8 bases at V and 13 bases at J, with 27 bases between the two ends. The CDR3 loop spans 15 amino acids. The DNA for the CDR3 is TGTGCCAGCTCCAAGGTGCGGCTAGCCAAAGATACGCAGTACTTC. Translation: CASSKVRLAKDTQYF.

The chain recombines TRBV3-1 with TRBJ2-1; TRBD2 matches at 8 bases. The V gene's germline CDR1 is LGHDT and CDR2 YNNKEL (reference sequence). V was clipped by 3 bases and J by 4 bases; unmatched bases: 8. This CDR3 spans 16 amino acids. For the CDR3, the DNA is TGTGCCAGCAGCCATATAGGCGGGAGGCAATACAATGAGCAGTTCTTC. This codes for CASSHIGGRQYNEQFF.

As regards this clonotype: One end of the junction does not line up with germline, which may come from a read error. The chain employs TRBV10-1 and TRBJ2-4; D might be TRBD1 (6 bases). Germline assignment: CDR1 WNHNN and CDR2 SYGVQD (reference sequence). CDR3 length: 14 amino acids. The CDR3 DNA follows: TGCGGCGGCAGGGGCCGGCGAGCCAAAAACACTCAGTACTTC. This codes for CGGRGRRAKNTQYF.

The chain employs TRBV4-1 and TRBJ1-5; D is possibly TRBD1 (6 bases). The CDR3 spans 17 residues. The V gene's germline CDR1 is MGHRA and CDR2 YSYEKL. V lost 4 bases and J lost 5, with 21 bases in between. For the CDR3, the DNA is TGCGCCAGCAGCCTGTTTGGGGGGGCGGGCAACGATCAGCCCCAGCATTTT. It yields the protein CASSLFGGAGNDQPQHF.

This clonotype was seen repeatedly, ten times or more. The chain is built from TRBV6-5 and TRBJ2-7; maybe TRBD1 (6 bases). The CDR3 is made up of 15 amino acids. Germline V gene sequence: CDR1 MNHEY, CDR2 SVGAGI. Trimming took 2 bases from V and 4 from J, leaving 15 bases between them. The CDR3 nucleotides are TGTGCCAGCAGTTACCTACCAGGGGCTCAATACGAGCAGTACTTC. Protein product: CASSYLPGAQYEQYF.

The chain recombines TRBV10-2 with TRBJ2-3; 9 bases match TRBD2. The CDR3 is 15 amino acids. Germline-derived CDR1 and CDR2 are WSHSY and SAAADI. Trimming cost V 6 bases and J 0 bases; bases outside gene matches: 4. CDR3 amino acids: CASRDLAGSTDTQYF. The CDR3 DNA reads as TGCGCCAGCAGAGATCTAGCGGGGAGCACAGATACGCAGTATTTT.

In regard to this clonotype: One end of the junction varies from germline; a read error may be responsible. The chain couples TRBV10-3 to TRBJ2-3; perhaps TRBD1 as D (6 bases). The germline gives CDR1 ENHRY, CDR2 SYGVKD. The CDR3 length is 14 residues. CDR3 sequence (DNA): TGTGCCATCGGGGGCAGGCAAAGCAAAGATACTCAGTATTTC. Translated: CAIGGRQSKDTQYF.

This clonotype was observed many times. CDR3: CASDRTNYGYTF. The CDR3 DNA is TGTGCCAGCGACAGAACTAACTATGGCTACACCTTC. This rearrangement joins TRBV6-1 to TRBJ1-2; a possible D gene is TRBD1 (5 bases). The CDR3 spans 12 residues. Trimming removed 8 bases at V and 0 bases at J, with 7 bases between. Germline V CDR1 and CDR2: MNHNS, SASEGT.

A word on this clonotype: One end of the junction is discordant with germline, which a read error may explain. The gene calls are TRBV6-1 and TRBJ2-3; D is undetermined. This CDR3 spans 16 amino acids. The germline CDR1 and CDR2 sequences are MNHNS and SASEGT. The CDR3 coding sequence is TGTGCCAGCAGTGAAGCCGGGCCATGGGCCAAAGACATGCAGTATTTC. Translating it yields CASSEAGPWAKDMQYF.

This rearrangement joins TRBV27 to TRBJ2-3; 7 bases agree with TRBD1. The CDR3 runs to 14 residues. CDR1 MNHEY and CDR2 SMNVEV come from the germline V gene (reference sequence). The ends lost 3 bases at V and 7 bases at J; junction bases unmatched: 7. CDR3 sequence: CASSFRQGVNTQYF. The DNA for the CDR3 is TGTGCCAGCAGTTTCCGACAGGGAGTTAATACGCAGTATTTT.

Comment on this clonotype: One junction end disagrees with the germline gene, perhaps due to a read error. CDR3 sequence: CASGSGGRGKNTQYF. CDR3 in DNA: TGCGCCAGCGGCTCGGGGGGCCGAGGCAAAAATACTCAGTATTTC. The rearrangement joins TRBV10-1 to TRBJ2-3; TRBD2 is a possible D gene (7 bases). The germline V gene has CDR1 WNHNN and CDR2 SYGVQD (reference sequence). CDR3 size: 15 residues.

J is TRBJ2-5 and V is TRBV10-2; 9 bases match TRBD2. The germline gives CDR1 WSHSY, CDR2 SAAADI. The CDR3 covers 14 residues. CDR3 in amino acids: CAGSGGWDKETQYF. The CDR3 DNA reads TGCGCGGGCAGCGGGGGGTGGGACAAAGAGACCCAGTACTTC.